This TCR beta chain was sequenced for a study of tumour-infiltrating T cells in Burkitt lymphoma. Background on the study: This cohort included all epidemiological subtypes of Burkitt lymphoma. Productive clonality predicted overall and progression-free survival.

General study findings and limits: Many Burkitt lymphoma patients shared several public clonotypes.

As regards this clone: The antigen is undetermined.

The data were produced by immunoSEQ multiplex PCR, yet TCRdb's version contains in-frame clones alone and is incomplete. In the table there are more than 45,000 clones, 31% of which are singletons. Germline V gene lookup returns CDR1 SGHAT and CDR2 FQDESV (reference sequence). This CDR3 has 17 residues. With 5 bases clipped from V and 2 bases from J, the junction kept 12 bases outside the gene matches. The sample comprised tumor tissue. The chain links TRBV11-1 to TRBJ1-2; 9 bases line up with TRBD1. This clonotype was obtained from a human donor with Burkitt lymphoma. For the CDR3, the DNA is TGTGCCAGCAGCCACCGAACAGGGGGCGGCTTCAACTATGGCTACACCTTC. Amino acid sequence: CASSHRTGGGFNYGYTF.